This is a list of T cell receptor beta chains from one sample in a study of graft-versus-host responses after intestinal transplantation. TCRdb's table, derived via immunoSEQ multiplex PCR, lists solely in-frame clones and lacks some. The sample lists roughly 97,000 clones; about 90% were seen once. These receptors' targets are unknown. The sample was unstimulated CD4+ T cells sorted from spleen or lymph node cells, taken before intestinal transplant. The source is a human donor who received an intestinal transplant. Each CDR3 is given with its conserved first and last residue. The order of the fields is CDR3 DNA, CDR3 protein, J gene, V gene, clone size, D gene. A D gene is named only where the DNA matches it firmly. Clone size is stated in some rows and not others, as once, few, many or a class when expanded.

TGTGCCAGCAGCTTAGTCCCCGGGACTACCTCCTACAATGAGCAGTTCTTC	CASSLVPGTTSYNEQFF	TRBJ2-1	TRBV11-2	NA	TRBD2
TGTGCCAGTTCAGCCAACACTGAAGCTTTCTTT	CASSANTEAFF	TRBJ1-1	TRBV28	NA	NA
TGTGCCAGTAGTAAGCCAGGGCTAGAAGAAAAACTGTTTTTT	CASSKPGLEEKLFF	TRBJ1-4	TRBV19	few	NA
TGTGCCAGCAGCGTAGTGACGAGTTTAGCGGGACAGTACAATGAGCAGTTCTTC	CASSVVTSLAGQYNEQFF	TRBJ2-1	TRBV9	NA	NA
TGTGCTAGTGGTTTGTCATCATACACCGGGGAGCTGTTTTTT	CASGLSSYTGELFF	TRBJ2-2	TRBV12-5	NA	NA
TGTGCCAGCAGCGTAGATGCAGGGCCTAATCAGCCCCAGCATTTT	CASSVDAGPNQPQHF	TRBJ1-5	TRBV9	NA	NA
TGTGCCAGCAGCTTACGATCGGGGTCTAACTATGGCTACACCTTC	CASSLRSGSNYGYTF	TRBJ1-2	TRBV7-6	once	NA
TGCGCCAGCAGCTCACGAGCGGGAGCGCGAGGCAATGAGCAGTTCTTC	CASSSRAGARGNEQFF	TRBJ2-1	TRBV5-1	NA	TRBD2
TGCAGCGTTGAAGATACCGGGACAGGGGATGGCTACACCTTC	CSVEDTGTGDGYTF	TRBJ1-2	TRBV29-1	NA	TRBD1
TGTGCCTGGAGTGGGACTAGCGGGAGCATTCCCTACGAGCAGTACTTC	CAWSGTSGSIPYEQYF	TRBJ2-7	TRBV30	NA	TRBD2
TGTGCCAGCATGGACACGGGCAATCAGCCCCAGCATTTT	CASMDTGNQPQHF	TRBJ1-5	TRBV6-5	NA	NA
TGCGCCAGCAGCTCCCCCCAGGGACACCCGAACACTGAAGCTTTCTTT	CASSSPQGHPNTEAFF	TRBJ1-1	TRBV5-1	NA	NA
TGCGCCAGCAGCTCGGCGGACAGGGCCTCCTACGAGCAGTACTTC	CASSSADRASYEQYF	TRBJ2-7	TRBV5-1	once	TRBD1
TGTGCCAGCAGCCGATACGGGACTTCAACCGGGGAGCTGTTTTTT	CASSRYGTSTGELFF	TRBJ2-2	TRBV5-4	NA	NA
TGTGCCAGGAGGGCTGGGGCCAACGTCCTGACTTTC	CARRAGANVLTF	TRBJ2-6	TRBV2	NA	NA
TGTGCCATCAGTGACGACCTGACAGGATCTTATGGCTACACCTTC	CAISDDLTGSYGYTF	TRBJ1-2	TRBV10-3	NA	NA
TGTGCCAGCAGCAACCGGGTCGAGCAGTACTTC	CASSNRVEQYF	TRBJ2-7	TRBV21-1	NA	NA
TGCGCCAGCAGCCCCGGGCAGAGCTGGGATACGCAGTATTTT	CASSPGQSWDTQYF	TRBJ2-3	TRBV5-1	NA	NA
TGTGCCAGCTCACCATATAGTGGGGAGACCCAGTACTTC	CASSPYSGETQYF	TRBJ2-5	TRBV18	NA	NA
TGTGCCAGCAGCGCCACGGAGCGTTGGGACACTGAAGCTTTCTTT	CASSATERWDTEAFF	TRBJ1-1	TRBV11-2	NA	NA
TGTGCCACCACTCCGGACAGCCGCTCTGGAAACACCATATATTTT	CATTPDSRSGNTIYF	TRBJ1-3	TRBV10-3	NA	NA
TGCGCCAGCAGCCAAGGGACAGGGGGCACTACAGAGACCCAGTACTTC	CASSQGTGGTTETQYF	TRBJ2-5	TRBV4-1	NA	TRBD1
TGTGCCAGCAGCCCTGGACTAGCGGGAGGGAAACAGTACTTC	CASSPGLAGGKQYF	TRBJ2-7	TRBV9	once	TRBD2
TGCGCCAGCACCCCCGATCGCTCTGGGGCCAACGTCCTGACTTTC	CASTPDRSGANVLTF	TRBJ2-6	TRBV5-1	once	NA
TGTGCCATCAGTGAGCGGGGGGGCGTCACCGGGGAGCTGTTTTTT	CAISERGGVTGELFF	TRBJ2-2	TRBV10-3	NA	TRBD2
TGCGCCAGCAGCCAGCCCGGGACAGGGGGTGATGAGCAGTTCTTC	CASSQPGTGGDEQFF	TRBJ2-1	TRBV4-1	few	TRBD1
TGTGCCAGCAGCGTAGATCAGGGACGGGAAAAACTGTTTTTT	CASSVDQGREKLFF	TRBJ1-4	TRBV9	NA	NA
TGTGCCAGCAGCCTCGACAGAAGCACAGATACGCAGTATTTT	CASSLDRSTDTQYF	TRBJ2-3	TRBV9	NA	NA
TGTGCCATCAGTGAGAGGGAGAAGACTCAAGAGACCCAGTACTTC	CAISEREKTQETQYF	TRBJ2-5	TRBV10-3	NA	NA
TGTGCCAGCAGGGAAACGACACAGAGCTCCTATAATTCACCCCTCCACTTT	CASRETTQSSYNSPLHF	TRBJ1-6	TRBV2	NA	NA
TGTGCCAGCAGCGTTGGGACTAGCGGCACAGATACGCAGTATTTT	CASSVGTSGTDTQYF	TRBJ2-3	TRBV9	NA	TRBD2
TGTGCCAGCAGTGTCGACAGGGGGGAAGCTTTCTTT	CASSVDRGEAFF	TRBJ1-1	TRBV28	NA	TRBD1
TGTGCCAGCAGCCTGGCCGGGGCCAACGTCCTGACTTTC	CASSLAGANVLTF	TRBJ2-6	TRBV7-3	NA	NA
TGTGCCAGCAGCGTGAGGGGGAGAGGTACAGATACGCAGTATTTT	CASSVRGRGTDTQYF	TRBJ2-3	TRBV5-4	NA	NA
TGTGCCATCAGTCCCACGGGGGCGCCCAACTATGGCTACACCTTC	CAISPTGAPNYGYTF	TRBJ1-2	TRBV10-3	once	NA
TGTGCCAGCAGCTTAAACCCCCGCTCGGGTGAGCAGTTCTTC	CASSLNPRSGEQFF	TRBJ2-1	TRBV7-3	NA	NA
TGTGCCAGCAGCTTCCGAGGGGGGCAGGGGCCGTACGAGCAGTACTTC	CASSFRGGQGPYEQYF	TRBJ2-7	TRBV7-2	NA	NA
TGTGCCACCGAACCGGGGTGGAACACTGAAGCTTTCTTT	CATEPGWNTEAFF	TRBJ1-1	TRBV7-6	NA	NA
TGCGCCAGCAGCTTGGGTAACACCGGGGAGCTGTTTTTT	CASSLGNTGELFF	TRBJ2-2	TRBV5-1	NA	NA
TGCGCCAGCAGCCAAAGCCAACAAGTTCAAGAGACCCAGTACTTC	CASSQSQQVQETQYF	TRBJ2-5	TRBV4-1	NA	NA
TGCGCCAGCAGTTACCCGGGACTAGATATCAATGAGCAGTTCTTC	CASSYPGLDINEQFF	TRBJ2-1	TRBV5-1	NA	TRBD2
TGTGCCAGCAGCCGCGGCCTCATGGGACTGAACTACGAGCAGTACTTC	CASSRGLMGLNYEQYF	TRBJ2-7	TRBV4-2	NA	NA
TGTGCCAGCAGTGAAAGACTAGCGGGAGGCAAGTACGAGCAGTACTTC	CASSERLAGGKYEQYF	TRBJ2-7	TRBV2	NA	TRBD2
TGTGCCAGCAGCGACAGGGGCATGAACACTGAAGCTTTCTTT	CASSDRGMNTEAFF	TRBJ1-1	TRBV7-7	NA	TRBD1
TGTGCCAGCAGTCCCTATGGGGTCCAATCCTACAATGAGCAGTTCTTC	CASSPYGVQSYNEQFF	TRBJ2-1	TRBV28	NA	NA
TGTGCCAGCAGTTACTCCGGCGGGGCGACCGGGGAGCTGTTTTTT	CASSYSGGATGELFF	TRBJ2-2	TRBV6-5	NA	NA